The 31 T cell receptor beta chains listed next were all sequenced from one sample in a study of tumor-infiltrating lymphocytes in glioblastoma multiforme. Multiple V-beta primers and a C-beta primer amplified TCRB from RNA. TCRdb passed the multiplex PCR reads through MiXCR, listing each CDR3 protein once. The sample contains about 13,000 distinct CDR3 sequences, roughly 70% of which appear only once. The sequencing sample was made of brain tumor tissue. The receptors were sampled from a male donor with glioblastoma.

The chain employs TRBV19 and TRBJ1-5; a possible D gene is TRBD1 (5 bases). CDR1 is LNHDA, CDR2 SQIVND, per germline (reference sequence). V was clipped by 0 bases and J by 5 bases, with 14 bases between them. CDR3 length: 16 residues. Here the CDR3 reads CASSIDLGETYQPQHF. CDR3 DNA sequence: TGTGCCAGTAGTATAGATCTAGGGGAGACGTATCAGCCCCAGCATTTT.

Note on this clonotype: In this CDR3 the conserved last residue, phenylalanine or tryptophan, is missing, so a read error is likely. The chain has TRBV6-1 and TRBJ1-6, with 9 nucleotides matching TRBD1. V lost 4 bases to trimming and J lost 9 bases; unmatched junction nucleotides: 4. The CDR3 is 14 amino acids. CDR1 is MNHNS and CDR2 is SASEGT in the germline V gene. CDR3 region: CASSATGGSSPLHL. CDR3 DNA sequence: TGTGCCAGCAGTGCGACAGGGGGGAGTTCACCCCTCCACCTT.

This clonotype came up a few times. An end of the junction does not agree with germline; a read error may underlie this. The gene calls are TRBV20-1 and TRBJ1-1; D perhaps matches TRBD1 (6 bases). Germline CDR1 reads DFQATT; CDR2 reads SNEGSKA (reference sequence). This CDR3 contains 13 residues. The CDR3 nucleotides read TGCAATGCTGTTTGGGACGGGGGGGCAGAAGCTTTCTTT. Translation: CNAVWDGGAEAFF.

Comments on this clonotype: One end of the junction varies from germline; a read error may be responsible. V usage is TRBV11-2 and J usage is TRBJ2-1, with D unclear. The CDR3 consists of 17 residues. From germline, CDR1 is SGHAT and CDR2 FQNNGV. DNA for the CDR3: TGTGCCAGCAGCTTAGTCCCCGCTATCGGCAGCTACAATGAGCAGTTATTC. This encodes CASSLVPAIGSYNEQLF.

The chain combines TRBV29-1 with TRBJ2-7; no firm D call. The ends were cut back, 3 bases at V and 2 bases at J, with 8 bases in the middle. Looked up from germline, CDR1 is SQVTM and CDR2 is ANQGSEA. The CDR3 extends over 12 amino acids. DNA of the CDR3: TGCAGCGTTGATTTTAGTGCCTACGAGCAGTACTTC. Translating gives CSVDFSAYEQYF.

The sample holds one count of this clonotype. At one end the junction does not follow the germline gene, possibly because of a read error. The chain links TRBV20-1 to TRBJ2-1, with TRBD2 matching over 7 bases. Germline CDR1 DFQATT, CDR2 SNEGSKA (reference sequence). This CDR3 has 14 amino acids. CDR3 DNA sequence: TGCAGTGCGAGAGACTGGCGGGGGAATTATGAGAAGTTCTTC. Translating it yields CSARDWRGNYEKFF.

The rearrangement uses TRBV12-3 or TRBV12-4 and TRBJ2-1, with D perhaps being TRBD1 or TRBD2 (5 bases each). V lost 8 bases, J lost 7 bases, and 18 bases lay in between. The CDR3 consists of 14 residues. The CDR3 region is CASVTLGPGNEQFF. The CDR3 nucleotides are TGTGCCAGCGTTACCCTGGGGCCGGGGAATGAGCAGTTCTTC.

Regarding this clonotype: Since no conserved phenylalanine or tryptophan closes the CDR3, a read error is the likely cause. The DNA is left out, because the CDR3 cannot be placed on it with certainty; the CDR3 is given as TCRdb lists it. The rearrangement links TRBV5-1 to TRBJ1-1; the listed D gene, TRBD1, was not tested against the DNA. A total of 12 residues make up the CDR3, ends included. Germline CDR1 SGHRS, CDR2 YFSETQ. The CDR3 here is CASSSPGPEALL.

This rearrangement joins TRBV6-2 or TRBV6-3 to TRBJ2-3; D is perhaps TRBD1 (5 bases). The CDR3 totals 15 residues. Trimming pared 6 bases from V and 15 bases from J, leaving 28 bases between. The germline V gene has CDR1 MNHEY and CDR2 SVGEGT. The CDR3 reads CASSRAESSTDMQYF. In DNA form, the CDR3 reads TGTGCCAGCAGCAGGGCCGAGTCGAGCACAGATATGCAATATTTT.

The chain recombines TRBV11-2 with TRBJ2-1, with D unclear. The V end was cut by 2 bases, the J end by 5 bases, with 10 bases between. Looked up from germline, CDR1 is SGHAT and CDR2 is FQNNGV. The CDR3 contains 14 residues. The CDR3: CASSLRTADNEQFF. Here the CDR3 DNA reads TGTGCCAGCAGCTTACGCACAGCAGACAATGAGCAGTTCTTC.

This clonotype was seen a single time. The chain couples TRBV10-1 to TRBJ2-1; the D gene is possibly TRBD2 (5 bases). The germline V and J ends were trimmed by 3 bases and 2 bases, with 8 bases remaining between them. This CDR3 region has 14 residues. Germline V lookup: CDR1 WNHNN, CDR2 SYGVQD (reference sequence). CDR3 residues: CASSDSGTYNEQFF. The CDR3 bases are TGCGCCAGCAGTGATTCGGGAACCTACAATGAGCAGTTCTTC.

The chain is built from TRBV6-5 and TRBJ1-1, with D unresolved. Trimming pared 2 bases from V and 1 base from J, leaving 11 bases between. Germline V gene sequence: CDR1 MNHEY, CDR2 SVGAGI. The CDR3 sequence is 15 residues long. CDR3 nucleotide sequence: TGTGCCAGCAGTTACCGAGGAAATGGGAACACTGAAGCTTTCTTT. This translates into CASSYRGNGNTEAFF.

This clonotype has a handful of counts. An end of the junction differs from the germline gene, which may be a read error. V is TRBV6-5 and J is TRBJ1-1; D gene unclear. Germline CDR1 and CDR2: MNHEY and SVGAGI. This CDR3 contains 11 residues. CDR3 protein: CATKGGSEVFF. In nucleotides, the CDR3 is TGTGCCACCAAAGGAGGCTCTGAAGTTTTCTTT.

This clonotype was seen only a few times. This CDR3 is missing its conserved last phenylalanine or tryptophan, likely due to a read error. The chain has TRBV2 and TRBJ2-1, with a tentative D call TRBD2 (6 bases). The germline V gene has CDR1 SNHLY and CDR2 FYNNEI. There are 14 residues in the CDR3. With 7 bases removed from V and 8 bases from J, the gap between germline ends came to 18 bases. The CDR3 DNA is TGTGCCAGCAAAAAACGGGGGACTGACGATGAGCAGTTCCTC. It encodes CASKKRGTDDEQFL.

Worth noting for this clonotype: A much larger clone is a single base away; this may be a read error. The chain uses TRBV11-3 and TRBJ1-4; D is uncertain. V was clipped by 4 bases and J by 5 bases, with 14 bases between them. There are 15 residues in the CDR3. Per the germline V gene, CDR1 is SGHNT and CDR2 is YENEEA. The CDR3 loop reads CASSYRRVVNEKLFF. Here the CDR3 DNA reads TGTGCCAGCAGCTATCGACGGGTTGTGAATGAAAAACTGTTTTTT.

For this clonotype: In this CDR3 the conserved last residue, phenylalanine or tryptophan, is missing, so a read error is likely. The chain is built from TRBV6-6 and TRBJ1-5, with D possibly being TRBD1 (6 bases). The CDR3 loop spans 14 amino acids. CDR1 and CDR2 (germline): MNHNY, SVGAGI (reference sequence). In DNA, the CDR3 is TGTGTCAGCAGTTGGGGGGCGAGCAATCAGCCCCAGCATTCT. Translation: CVSSWGASNQPQHS.

The chain is built from TRBV20-1 and TRBJ1-5, with D unresolved. The length of the CDR3 is 13 residues. Germline loops: CDR1 DFQATT, CDR2 SNEGSKA (reference sequence). V gave up 6 bases and J gave up 1 base, with 10 bases separating them. CDR3 amino acids: CSAQPESNQPQHF. Written as DNA, the CDR3 is TGCAGTGCCCAACCTGAGAGCAATCAGCCCCAGCATTTT.

In this sample, this clonotype turned up a few times. This chain uses TRBV20-1 with TRBJ1-1, with no clear D. The CDR3 length is 15 residues. Germline CDR1 DFQATT, CDR2 SNEGSKA (reference sequence). Trimming cost V 0 bases and J 6 bases, with 17 bases left between them. The CDR3 DNA reads TGCAGTGCTAGAGATCTGAAGTTTACCCCTGCTGAAGCTTTCTTT. The encoded protein is CSARDLKFTPAEAFF.

A note on this clonotype: Lacking the conserved final phenylalanine or tryptophan, this CDR3 likely reflects a read error. The DNA is left out, because the CDR3 cannot be placed on it with certainty; the CDR3 is given as TCRdb lists it. The J gene is TRBJ2-2, the V gene TRBV11-2; TRBD2, the table's D call, lacks a check against the DNA. Germline V CDR1 and CDR2: SGHAT, FQNNGV. The CDR3 length equals 16 residues, ends included. CDR3 region: CASTGLAGINTEELLL.

Regarding this clonotype: A much larger clone differs by one base, so this may be a read error. V usage is TRBV5-1 and J usage is TRBJ2-1; 7 bases fit TRBD2. V gave up 6 bases and J gave up 5 bases; unmatched junction bases: 14. Germline V gives CDR1 SGHRS, CDR2 YFSETQ. This CDR3 is built from 16 residues. DNA of the CDR3: TGCGCCAGCAATTTACCTACCGGGACTACGGACAATGAGCAGTTCTTC. It yields the protein CASNLPTGTTDNEQFF.

This chain links TRBV20-1 with TRBJ2-1, with D possibly being TRBD2 (6 bases). This CDR3 is built from 14 residues. Germline CDR1 is DFQATT and CDR2 is SNEGSKA (reference sequence). V was clipped by 4 bases and J by 7 bases, with 17 bases between them. CDR3 nucleotides: TGCAGTGCTACCCCTAGCGCCGGAAGAAATGAGCAGTTCTTC. Protein product: CSATPSAGRNEQFF.

By sample fraction, this clonotype is medium-sized. The chain employs TRBV5-6 and TRBJ2-1; no firm D call. Trimming stripped 0 bases from V and 9 bases from J, with 4 bases between. Germline loops: CDR1 SGHDT, CDR2 YYEEEE. The CDR3 runs to 11 residues. CDR3 in amino acids: CASSLEAEQFF. The CDR3 coding sequence is TGTGCCAGCAGCTTGGAGGCTGAGCAGTTCTTC.

This clonotype was recorded a few times. This chain links TRBV11-2 with TRBJ1-3; TRBD1 matches at 10 bases. V was clipped by 4 bases and J by 4 bases; unmatched bases: 10. Germline V gene data show CDR1 as SGHAT and CDR2 as FQNNGV. The CDR3 extends over 17 amino acids. The CDR3 loop reads CASSYTGTGVTGNTIYF. The CDR3 DNA follows: TGTGCCAGCAGCTACACCGGGACAGGGGTGACCGGAAACACCATATATTTT.

The chain has TRBV28 and TRBJ2-1; D is possibly TRBD1 or TRBD2 (6 bases each). Germline CDR1 and CDR2: MDHEN and SYDVKM. This CDR3 is 17 amino acids long. Trimming left V 3 bases short and J 6 bases short, with 21 bases between. The CDR3 DNA reads TGTGCCAGCAGTTTCAACGGGGATGTGGGGGGCTTCAATGAGCAGTTCTTC. It specifies CASSFNGDVGGFNEQFF.

This clonotype occurred many times. Given a much more abundant clone one base away, this may be a read error. The chain uses TRBV4-2 and TRBJ2-7, with 11 bases lining up with TRBD1. The germline CDR1 and CDR2 sequences are LGHNA and YNFKEQ. CDR3 length equals 15 residues. Trimming at V came to 5 bases and at J to 6 bases, leaving 9 bases not matched to a gene. The CDR3 loop reads CASSYDPGQGGEQYF. The CDR3 bases are TGTGCCAGCAGCTACGACCCGGGACAGGGGGGCGAGCAGTACTTC.

As for this clonotype: This may be a read error, as it is one base from a much larger clone. This chain connects TRBV29-1 to TRBJ2-1, with D maybe TRBD2 (6 bases). CDR1 and CDR2 from the germline V gene are SQVTM and ANQGSEA. The V end was cut by 7 bases, the J end by 8 bases, with 21 bases between. The CDR3 length is 14 residues. The CDR3 bases are TGCAGCGGGGGAGGTGGGGTTCAAGACGATGAGCAGTTCTTC. It encodes CSGGGGVQDDEQFF.

The chain is built from TRBV9 and TRBJ1-1; TRBD1 aligns across 7 bases. The CDR3 loop spans 15 amino acids. The V gene end was trimmed by 4 bases and the J gene end by 1 base; junction bases not matched to a gene: 7. The germline V gene encodes CDR1 SGDLS and CDR2 YYNGEE. CDR3 DNA: TGTGCCAGCAGCCCTAGACAGGGAACGAACACTGAAGCTTTCTTT. Encoded protein: CASSPRQGTNTEAFF.

In regard to this clonotype: At one end the junction does not follow the germline gene, possibly because of a read error. The chain carries TRBV5-5 and TRBJ2-1, with 10 bases aligning to TRBD2. The germline V gene encodes CDR1 SGHKS and CDR2 YYEKEE (reference sequence). CDR3 size: 14 residues. This chain's CDR3 is CASSFGTSAGEQFF. CDR3 DNA sequence: TGTGCTAGCAGCTTCGGGACTAGCGCGGGTGAGCAGTTCTTC.

This sequence joins TRBV5-5 and TRBJ2-3; the D is unclear. CDR1 and CDR2 (germline): SGHKS, YYEKEE (reference sequence). Trimming pared 0 bases from V and 6 bases from J, leaving 11 bases between. This CDR3 has 14 residues. CDR3 in amino acids: CASSLGDGVDTQYF. The CDR3 nucleotides read TGTGCCAGCAGCTTGGGTGATGGGGTGGATACGCAGTATTTT.

This chain connects TRBV11-2 to TRBJ2-1; the match to TRBD2 covers 8 bases. After removal of 5 bases from V and 4 bases from J, the junction contained 7 bases not matched to a gene. Per the germline V gene, CDR1 is SGHAT and CDR2 is FQNNGV. The CDR3 is made up of 15 amino acids. The CDR3 region is CASSTRLANYNEQFF. The CDR3 DNA reads TGTGCCAGCAGCACAAGACTAGCGAATTACAATGAGCAGTTCTTC.

This sequence joins TRBV18 and TRBJ2-1, with 9 bases lining up with TRBD2. The CDR3 covers 20 residues. Trimming at V came to 4 bases and at J to 4 bases, leaving 20 bases not matched to a gene. The germline V gene has CDR1 KGHSH and CDR2 LQKENI. As DNA, the CDR3 is TGTGCCAGCTCACGACGGATTAGCGGGAGAGGTGGATCGGGATACAATGAGCAGTTCTTC. It is translated as CASSRRISGRGGSGYNEQFF.